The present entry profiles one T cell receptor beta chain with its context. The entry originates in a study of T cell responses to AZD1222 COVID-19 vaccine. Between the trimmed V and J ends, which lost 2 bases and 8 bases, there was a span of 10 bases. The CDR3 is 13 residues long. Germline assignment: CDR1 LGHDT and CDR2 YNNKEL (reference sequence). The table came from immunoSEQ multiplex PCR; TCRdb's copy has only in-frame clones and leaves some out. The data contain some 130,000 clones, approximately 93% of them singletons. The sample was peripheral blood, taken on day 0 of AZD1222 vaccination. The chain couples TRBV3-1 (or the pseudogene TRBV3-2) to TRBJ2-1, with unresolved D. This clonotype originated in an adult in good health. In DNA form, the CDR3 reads TGTGCCAGCAGCCAAAGAAGTGGGTATGAGCAGTTCTTC. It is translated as CASSQRSGYEQFF.